This TCR beta chain comes out of a study of OX40 agonist ivuxolimab in advanced cancers. Trimming took off 2 bases at V and 2 bases at J, with 15 bases between the two ends. Germline CDR1 and CDR2: SEHNR and FQNEAQ (reference sequence). CDR3 length: 16 residues. Only in-frame clones appear in the TCRdb table, and some are missing; sequencing was by immunoSEQ multiplex PCR. The data contain around 15,000 clones, around 80% of them singletons. The origin of this receptor is an adult with an advanced solid tumor such as melanoma, head and neck, liver or kidney cancer. This specimen consisted of CD4+ or CD8+ T cells sorted from blood, obtained in a trial of the OX40 agonist ivuxolimab. The rearrangement links TRBV7-9 to TRBJ2-5; possible D gene TRBD1, 6 bases. CDR3 amino acids: CASSLLIGTHQETQYF. CDR3 in DNA: TGTGCCAGCAGCTTATTGATCGGGACACATCAAGAGACCCAGTACTTC.